This T cell receptor beta chain originates from a study of blood T cell repertoires in COVID-19 (dated by TCRdb to the early 2020s). About the study as a whole: Collaborator samples came from the United States, Italy and Spain and covered acute and convalescent phases of COVID-19. The prospective study material was composed of cDNA or gDNA derived from T cells, B-cell-depleted T cells, or PBMCs. The dataset comprised deeply sampled blood TCRbeta repertoires from subjects exposed to, actively infected with, or recovered from COVID-19. The repertoires were released in a freely available public database meant as a resource for research on the immune response to SARS-CoV-2. The samples were drawn from two sources: the first 160 participants of the ongoing ImmuneRACE study, and 1,254 subjects contributed by 6 global collaborators. The sample metadata nearly always contained a de-identified subject ID, COVID-19 status, age in years and sex. Where available, HLA class I and class II types were obtained from metadata supplied by the sample provider rather than from assay-based typing.

The collaborating institutions used their own protocols to collect whole blood in K2EDTA tubes. Collaborator samples were shipped for TCRbeta analysis as frozen whole blood, isolated PBMCs, or DNA extracted from either sample type. As concerns this clone: The clone's antigen remains unknown. There are no base qualities to consult, and no much larger clone falls within one base.

Results the study describes overall, beyond this receptor: The amount of clinical and demographic metadata varied by source and participant and was provided uncurated.

A distance of 11 bases separates the germline ends of V and J, which lose 6 bases and 5 bases respectively. Looking up the germline V gene yields CDR1 MNHEY and CDR2 SVGAGI. Including the terminal cysteine and phenylalanine, the CDR3 comprises 13 residues. Only the CDR3 DNA is retained, 39 bases long and in frame from the first base. The immunoSEQ Assay, a bias-controlled multiplex PCR, was used to amplify TCRbeta CDR3 regions from genomic DNA. The authors processed their data as follows. Within the assay, amplification of reference gene primers was used to estimate how many nucleated cells each sample contained. Sequence reads were collapsed and filtered to measure the absolute abundance of every unique TCRbeta CDR3 rearrangement. For each sample, productive Simpson clonality was calculated as the square root of Simpson's diversity index across productive rearrangements. Entries here come from immuneACCESS through TCRdb and include only in-frame sequences with V and J called. Some clones fail to appear in such tables; in the studies checked, an unresolved V gene covers under half of the shortfall, and the cause of the remainder is unknown. The DNA was the basis for D and trimming; V, J and clone size are from that table. Within this sample are some 370,000 clones, with 90% of them counted one time only. Clones ranked in the top ten supply 6.5% of the sample.

Recombination linked TRBV6-5 to TRBJ2-1; the D gene is possibly TRBD2, with 6 bases matching. The TCR comes from a man aged 18 to 29 with active or convalescent COVID-19. Sequencing input: peripheral blood. The CDR3 amino acid sequence is: CASSRGGDNEQFF. The bases read TGTGCCAGCAGCCGGGGCGGGGACAATGAGCAGTTCTTC.